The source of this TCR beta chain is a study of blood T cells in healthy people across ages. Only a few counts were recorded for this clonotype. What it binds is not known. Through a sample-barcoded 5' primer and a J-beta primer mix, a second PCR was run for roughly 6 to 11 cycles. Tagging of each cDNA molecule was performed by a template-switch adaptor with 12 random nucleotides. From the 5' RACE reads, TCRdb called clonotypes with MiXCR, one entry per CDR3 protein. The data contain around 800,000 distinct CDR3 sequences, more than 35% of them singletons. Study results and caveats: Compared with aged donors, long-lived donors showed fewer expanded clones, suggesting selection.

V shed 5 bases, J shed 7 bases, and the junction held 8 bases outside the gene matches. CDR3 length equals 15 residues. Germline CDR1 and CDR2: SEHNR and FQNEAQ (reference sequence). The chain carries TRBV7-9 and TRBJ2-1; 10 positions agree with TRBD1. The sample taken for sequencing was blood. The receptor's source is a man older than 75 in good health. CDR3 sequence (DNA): TGTGCCAGCAGCCTAATCCGGGACAGGGGTAATGAGCAGTTCTTC. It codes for CASSLIRDRGNEQFF.